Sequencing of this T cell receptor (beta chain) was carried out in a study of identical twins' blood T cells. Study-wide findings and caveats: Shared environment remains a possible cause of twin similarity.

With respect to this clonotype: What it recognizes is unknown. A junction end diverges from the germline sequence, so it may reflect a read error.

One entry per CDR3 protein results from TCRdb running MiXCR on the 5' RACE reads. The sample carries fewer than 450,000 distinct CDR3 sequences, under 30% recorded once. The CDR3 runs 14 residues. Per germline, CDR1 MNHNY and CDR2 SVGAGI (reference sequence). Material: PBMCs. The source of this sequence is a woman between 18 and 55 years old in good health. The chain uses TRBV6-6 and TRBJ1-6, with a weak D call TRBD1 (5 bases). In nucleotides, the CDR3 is TGTGCCATCAGTTACGGGGGGAGTAATTCACCCCTCCACTTT. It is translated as CAISYGGSNSPLHF.